This TCR beta chain comes out of a study of blood T cell repertoires in COVID-19. Across the whole study: Acute and convalescent COVID-19 samples came from the United States, Italy and Spain. PBMCs, B-cell-depleted T cells, or T cells were the source of the cDNA or gDNA that made up the material.

Per the study methods: Amplification with reference gene primers provided the estimates of nucleated cell counts. The repertoire was sequenced with immunoSEQ multiplex PCR; TCRdb's copy has only in-frame clones and lacks some. V, J and clone size derive from that table, while D and trimming were established from the DNA sequence. This repertoire shows 75,000 to 100,000 clones, about nine tenths found once; its top ten account for 4.5% to 5%. The CDR3 runs 15 residues. Germline CDR1 KGHDR, CDR2 SFDVKD. The V end lost 4 bases, the J end lost 4 bases, and 14 bases lay between the germline ends. The sequenced material came from peripheral blood. This sequence was found in a woman older than 75 with acute or convalescent COVID-19. The genes are TRBV24-1 and TRBJ2-3, with unresolved D. This CDR3 is CATSDPGVYADTQYF. For the CDR3, the DNA is TGTGCCACCAGTGACCCTGGAGTTTACGCAGATACGCAGTATTTT.